This TCR beta chain is from a study of OX40 agonist ivuxolimab in advanced cancers. The table came from immunoSEQ multiplex PCR; TCRdb's copy has only in-frame clones and leaves some out. Of 60,000 to 80,000 clones in the sample, roughly 80% were seen once. Blood sampling was done at baseline, cycle 4 day 1, and cycle 7 day 1. Germline V gene lookup returns CDR1 SGHTA and CDR2 FQGNSA. The CDR3 is 14 residues long. Trimming took 5 bases from V and 1 from J, leaving 9 bases between them. Comments on this clone: Its antigen is undetermined.

Regarding the study as a whole: Expanded clones tended on average to be more numerous among CD8+ T cells than CD4+.

The clonotype originates from an adult with an advanced solid tumor such as melanoma, head and neck, liver or kidney cancer. The chain employs TRBV7-2 and TRBJ1-3; no reliable D call. The sample here was CD4+ or CD8+ T cells sorted from blood, taken in a trial of the OX40 agonist ivuxolimab. The CDR3 sequence is CASSPEFSGNTIYF. The DNA for the CDR3 is TGTGCCAGCAGCCCAGAGTTTTCTGGAAACACCATATATTTT.